This T cell receptor beta chain is from a study of T-cell reconstitution after alpha-beta-depleted transplantation in children. The authors prepared the TCRbeta library with unique molecular identifiers. TCRdb reprocessed the PCR reads via MiXCR and lists one record per CDR3 protein. The data show 440,000 or so distinct CDR3 sequences, roughly 44% seen once. Study-wide points: In patients about two months after transplant, alpha-beta T cells reportedly arose from several hundred expanded graft clones. T-cell counts and diversity were attributed mostly to newly produced T cells one year after transplant. From surviving recipient T cells and thymic progenitors came the high day-60 TCRbeta diversity observed in some patients.

This clonotype appeared a few times. Its antigen is still unknown. This CDR3 has 18 amino acids. CDR1 is SGDLS, CDR2 YYNGEE, per germline. V dropped 4 bases and J dropped 4; count of bases not matched to a gene: 11. Specimen: PBMCs, collected before TCRalphabeta/CD19-depleted stem cell transplant. The source is a girl aged 2 to 10 with aplastic anemia, due to receive a stem cell transplant. V and J are TRBV9 and TRBJ2-7, with 16 bases lining up with TRBD2. In DNA, the CDR3 is TGTGCCAGCAGCCCGACAGGGACTAGCGGGAGGGCCGGGTACGAGCAGTACTTC. Residues: CASSPTGTSGRAGYEQYF.